Reported below is one TCR beta chain. This record comes from a study of T cell changes during pregnancy in multiple sclerosis. Data came from immunoSEQ multiplex PCR; TCRdb stores just in-frame clones and leaves some out. The data contain tens of thousands of clones, approximately 92% of them singletons. This CDR3 is built from 15 residues. V was cut by 3 bases and J by 4 bases, with 16 bases left in between. Per germline, CDR1 MNHNS and CDR2 SASEGT. J is TRBJ2-7 and V is TRBV6-1; D may be TRBD1 (6 bases). Sequences were derived from CD8+ T cells from peripheral blood mononuclear cells, sampled in the first trimester of pregnancy. The sequence was collected from a female donor with multiple sclerosis, enrolled in a pregnancy study. The CDR3 nucleotides read TGTGCCAGCAGTGATTTGCAGAACAGGGCGTACGAGCAGTACTTC. It codes for CASSDLQNRAYEQYF.